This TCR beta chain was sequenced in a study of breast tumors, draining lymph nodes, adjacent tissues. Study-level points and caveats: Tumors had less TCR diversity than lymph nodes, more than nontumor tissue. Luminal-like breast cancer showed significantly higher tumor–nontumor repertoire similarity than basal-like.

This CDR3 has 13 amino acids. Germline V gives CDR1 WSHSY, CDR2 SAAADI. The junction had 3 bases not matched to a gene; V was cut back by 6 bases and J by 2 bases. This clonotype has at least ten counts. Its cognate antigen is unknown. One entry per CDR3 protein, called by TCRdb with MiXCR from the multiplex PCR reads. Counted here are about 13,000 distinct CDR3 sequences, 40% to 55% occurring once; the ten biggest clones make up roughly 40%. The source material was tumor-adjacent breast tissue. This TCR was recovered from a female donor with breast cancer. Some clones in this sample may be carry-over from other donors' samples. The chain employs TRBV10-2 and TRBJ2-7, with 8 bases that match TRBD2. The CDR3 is CASRSGGPYEQYF. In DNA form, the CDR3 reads TGCGCCAGCAGAAGCGGGGGCCCCTACGAGCAGTACTTC.